These T cell receptor beta chains were read from a single sample in a study of molecular identifiers for immune sequencing clone quantification. One entry per CDR3 protein, called by TCRdb with MiXCR from the PCR reads. The sample lists some 590,000 distinct CDR3 sequences, about 25% seen once, with about 0.81% in the top ten. Sequenced sample: naive CD8+ T cells from blood, with Jurkat cell RNA spiked in. The receptors derive from a human donor in good health. Some libraries in this study had Jurkat cell RNA spiked in. CDR3s include the opening cysteine and the closing phenylalanine or tryptophan. The D gene is left open where the match is weak. The size of a clone is reported for some rows only, either as once, few or many, or as a class for expanded clones.

>NA|NA|TRBJ1-1|TRBV19
CASSIFGNTEAFF
TGTGCCAGTAGTATATTTGGGAACACTGAAGCTTTCTTT
>many|TRBD2|TRBJ2-3|TRBV13
CASSRLAGGSDTQYF
TGTGCCAGCAGCCGTCTAGCGGGGGGATCAGATACGCAGTATTTT
>NA|TRBD1|TRBJ2-7|TRBV7-2
CASSPGTGYEHYF
TGTGCCAGCAGCCCGGGGACAGGATACGAGCATTACTTC
>NA|TRBD2|TRBJ2-7|TRBV4-1
CASSQLAGASYEQYF
TGCGCCAGCAGCCAACTAGCGGGGGCATCCTACGAGCAGTACTTC
>NA|NA|TRBJ2-7|TRBV9
CASSVGTATQQYF
TGTGCCAGCAGCGTAGGTACCGCTACGCAGCAGTACTTC
>NA|NA|TRBJ2-7|TRBV12-3/TRBV12-4
CASSHVGVGEQYF
TGTGCCAGCAGCCACGTGGGGGTCGGCGAGCAGTACTTC
>few|NA|TRBJ2-7|TRBV28
CASSRAQTGPPYEQYF
TGTGCCAGCAGTAGGGCCCAAACGGGTCCACCCTACGAGCAGTACTTC
>many|NA|TRBJ2-7|TRBV20-1
CSARATQPGTQYF
TGCAGTGCTAGGGCCACTCAGCCGGGCACTCAGTACTTC
>few|NA|TRBJ2-1|TRBV4-3
CASSQDSTGNEQFF
TGCGCCAGCAGCCAAGACTCCACAGGGAATGAGCAGTTCTTC
>NA|TRBD1|TRBJ1-4|TRBV13
CASSQRGQGPSNEKLFF
TGTGCCAGCAGCCAAAGGGGACAGGGACCTTCTAATGAAAAACTGTTTTTT
>many|NA|TRBJ1-5|TRBV28
CASDSHQTAQPQHF
TGTGCCAGCGATTCCCATCAGACCGCTCAGCCCCAGCATTTT
>NA|TRBD2|TRBJ2-7|TRBV12-3/TRBV12-4
CASSPSAGGFYEQYF
TGTGCCAGCAGCCCCTCGGCGGGGGGCTTTTACGAGCAGTACTTC
>many|TRBD2|TRBJ2-4|TRBV4-1
CASSQDSGRLQGWLYF
TGCGCCAGCAGCCAAGACAGCGGGAGATTACAAGGATGGCTGTACTTC
>many|NA|TRBJ1-4|TRBV5-6
CASSPDPGATNEKLFF
TGTGCCAGCAGCCCCGACCCGGGAGCAACTAATGAAAAACTGTTTTTT
>NA|NA|TRBJ1-1|TRBV21-1
CASSKGRLIGGAVNTEAFF
TGTGCCAGCAGCAAAGGGAGGCTGATAGGGGGGGCTGTGAACACTGAAGCTTTCTTT
>few|NA|TRBJ2-7|TRBV11-2
CASSLELALSSYEQYF
TGTGCCAGCAGCTTAGAGCTAGCGCTTAGCTCCTACGAGCAGTACTTC
>few|TRBD1|TRBJ1-1|TRBV6-2/TRBV6-3
CASSYSPEGQGMNTEAFF
TGTGCCAGCAGTTACTCGCCTGAAGGACAGGGGATGAACACTGAAGCTTTCTTT
>once|TRBD2|TRBJ2-3|TRBV7-3
CAGSLSGTSDFTDTQYF
TGTGCCGGCAGCTTAAGTGGGACTAGCGATTTCACAGATACGCAGTATTTT
>NA|NA|TRBJ2-7|TRBV28
CATPSYEQYF
TGTGCCACCCCGTCCTACGAGCAGTACTTC
>few|NA|TRBJ2-1|TRBV7-6
CASSPDRSYNEQFF
TGTGCCAGCAGCCCCGATAGGTCCTACAATGAGCAGTTCTTC
>NA|NA|TRBJ2-2|TRBV7-8
CASSLGWGDNTGELFF
TGTGCCAGCAGCTTAGGCTGGGGGGATAACACCGGGGAGCTGTTTTTT
>NA|NA|TRBJ2-5|TRBV11-2
CASRHSVYQEPQYF
TGTGCCAGCCGCCACTCAGTGTACCAAGAGCCCCAGTACTTC
>NA|TRBD1|TRBJ2-1|TRBV12-5
CASGLGRGQGSYNEQFF
TGTGCTAGTGGTTTAGGTAGGGGACAGGGTTCCTACAATGAGCAGTTCTTC
>NA|TRBD1|TRBJ2-3|TRBV7-9
CASNPTGTGLSNTDTQYF
TGTGCCAGCAACCCTACCGGGACAGGGTTATCTAACACAGATACGCAGTATTTT
>many|NA|TRBJ2-3|TRBV9
CASSPWDGSTDTQYF
TGTGCCAGCAGCCCATGGGACGGTAGCACAGATACGCAGTATTTT
>many|NA|TRBJ1-6|TRBV7-2
CASSPPRGSQINPNSPLHF
TGTGCCAGCAGCCCCCCGAGAGGCAGTCAAATTAATCCTAATTCACCCCTCCACTTT
>many|NA|TRBJ1-1|TRBV4-3
CASSRGPSEAFF
TGCGCCAGCAGCCGCGGGCCGTCTGAAGCTTTCTTT
>NA|NA|TRBJ2-5|TRBV12-3/TRBV12-4
CASSSQGRETQYF
TGTGCCAGCAGTAGTCAGGGCCGAGAGACCCAGTACTTC
>NA|TRBD2|TRBJ2-5|TRBV4-3
CASSQETSGGSQETQYF
TGCGCCAGCAGCCAGGAGACTAGCGGGGGGTCCCAAGAGACCCAGTACTTC
>NA|TRBD2|TRBJ2-5|TRBV11-2
CASSLGGFLAGDENQETQYF
TGTGCCAGCAGCTTAGGAGGGTTCCTAGCGGGGGACGAGAACCAAGAGACCCAGTACTTC
>many|TRBD2|TRBJ2-4|TRBV29-1
CSVEREGRAKNIQYF
TGCAGCGTTGAAAGGGAGGGGAGAGCCAAAAACATTCAGTACTTC
>NA|TRBD1|TRBJ1-3|TRBV12-5
CASGLVLGQGAHGNTIYF
TGTGCTAGTGGTTTGGTACTGGGACAGGGGGCGCATGGAAACACCATATATTTT
>many|NA|TRBJ2-7|TRBV5-1
CASPPGGRNPYEQYF
TGCGCCAGCCCACCGGGGGGCAGGAACCCCTACGAGCAGTACTTC
>many|NA|TRBJ2-4|TRBV21-1
CASSNKGAPRKNIQYF
TGTGCCAGCAGCAATAAGGGGGCCCCACGGAAAAACATTCAGTACTTC
>few|TRBD2|TRBJ2-3|TRBV27
CASSSGTSDTDTQYF
TGTGCCAGCAGTTCCGGGACTAGCGATACAGATACGCAGTATTTT
>many|NA|TRBJ2-7|TRBV5-1
CASTFTLGGHEQYF
TGCGCCAGCACCTTTACGCTGGGCGGTCACGAGCAGTACTTC
>few|NA|TRBJ2-7|TRBV5-4
CASSLMGDPYEQYF
TGTGCCAGCAGCTTGATGGGGGATCCCTACGAGCAGTACTTC
>many|NA|TRBJ2-3|TRBV12-3/TRBV12-4
CASSLGTVADTQYF
TGTGCCAGCAGTTTAGGAACAGTCGCAGATACGCAGTATTTT
>NA|TRBD2|TRBJ2-3|TRBV5-4
CASSSPLAGDALDTQYF
TGTGCCAGCAGCTCCCCACTAGCGGGGGACGCATTAGATACGCAGTATTTT
>many|NA|TRBJ2-7|TRBV7-2
CASSPRGSSYEQYF
TGTGCCAGCAGCCCCCGAGGGAGCTCCTACGAGCAGTACTTC
>NA|TRBD2|TRBJ2-5|TRBV28
CASNHFGGSGGETQYF
TGTGCCAGCAACCATTTTGGCGGGAGCGGGGGAGAGACCCAGTACTTC
>NA|NA|TRBJ1-3|TRBV7-6
CASSPRGLGVLEAGNTIYF
TGTGCCAGCAGCCCCCGGGGTCTTGGTGTCCTAGAAGCAGGAAACACCATATATTTT
>NA|NA|TRBJ2-1|TRBV9
CASSAGQTKFF
TGTGCCAGCAGCGCAGGACAGACCAAGTTCTTC
>NA|TRBD2|TRBJ2-2|TRBV4-3
CATGSGGAWAGELFF
TGCGCCACCGGGAGCGGGGGGGCCTGGGCCGGGGAGCTGTTTTTT
>NA|NA|TRBJ2-2|TRBV19
CASSAYSNTGELFF
TGTGCCAGTAGTGCCTATAGCAACACCGGGGAGCTGTTTTTT
>many|NA|TRBJ2-3|TRBV27
CASSSGVWSDTQYF
TGTGCCAGCAGTTCCGGGGTCTGGTCTGATACGCAGTATTTT
>NA|NA|TRBJ2-7|TRBV28
CASSLRGHNNYYEQYF
TGTGCCAGCAGTTTACGGGGACATAACAATTACTACGAGCAGTACTTC
>NA|TRBD1|TRBJ2-5|TRBV3-1
CASSHDRGQETQYF
TGTGCCAGCAGCCACGACAGGGGCCAAGAGACCCAGTACTTC
>many|NA|TRBJ2-7|TRBV7-2
CASSLAPSGFPYF
TGTGCCAGCAGCTTAGCACCTTCAGGGTTCCCCTACTTC
>NA|NA|TRBJ2-7|TRBV7-9
CASSLPADYEQYF
TGTGCCAGCAGCTTACCGGCAGACTACGAGCAGTACTTC
>few|TRBD2|TRBJ2-1|TRBV7-6
CASSLLAGGPSYNEQFF
TGTGCCAGCAGCCTCCTGGCGGGGGGACCCTCCTACAATGAGCAGTTCTTC
>few|NA|TRBJ1-2|TRBV2
CANTPLIDRVMSYGYTF
TGTGCCAACACTCCCTTGATCGACCGTGTAATGAGCTATGGCTACACCTTC
>few|NA|TRBJ2-3|TRBV30
CAWSVMGGTDTQYF
TGTGCCTGGAGTGTAATGGGGGGCACAGATACGCAGTATTTT
>few|TRBD1|TRBJ2-3|TRBV12-3/TRBV12-4
CASSSTDRETDTQYF
TGTGCCAGCAGTTCCACGGACAGGGAAACAGATACGCAGTATTTT
>NA|TRBD2|TRBJ2-1|TRBV6-5
CASRPSGSFYNEQFF
TGTGCCAGCAGACCAAGCGGGAGTTTCTACAATGAGCAGTTCTTC
>NA|NA|TRBJ2-1|TRBV19
CASSIDLAGKQFF
TGTGCCAGTAGTATAGATCTGGCGGGAAAGCAGTTCTTC